This TCR beta chain was retrieved from a study of cytomegalovirus exposure and HLA in healthy donors. Study conclusions and caveats: A few chains tied to CMV proved CMV antigen-specific in vitro. In presence/absence analyses, roughly uniform sequencing depth across donors was assumed. In a later analysis, a genetic analysis reported fewer productive-TCR N-insertions in an Asian-associated ancestry cluster than the cohort average. Prior analysis indicated that the majority of TCR beta V segments exhibited productivity approximately 87% or approximately 30% of the time.

This clone was counted between two and nine times. The antigen is unknown. This CDR3 is built from 14 residues. With V trimmed by 4 bases and J by 7 bases, 8 bases remained unmatched. Germline V gene sequence: CDR1 SNHLY, CDR2 FYNNEI. Primers included in the PCR were 60 Vbeta and 13 Jbeta primers. TCRdb's copy holds only in-frame clones and misses some; the assay was immunoSEQ multiplex PCR. The repertoire holds about 130,000 clones, with about 74% as singletons. This TCR came from a woman aged 50 to 60 in good health and CMV-seropositive. The chain has TRBV2 and TRBJ2-5; 8 bases map to TRBD1. Sample: PBMCs. The CDR3 region is CASSATGVLGTQYF. The DNA of the CDR3 is TGTGCCAGCAGTGCGACAGGGGTTTTGGGGACCCAGTACTTC.